This T cell receptor (beta chain) was retrieved from a study of radiotherapy plus CTLA-4 blockade in lung cancer. Study-wide results and caveats: The best prediction of response reportedly came from early blood T cell clone dynamics, with interferon-beta. Following radiotherapy plus ipilimumab, tumor-derived TCR clones expanded in the blood.

V was cut by 3 bases and J by 2 bases, with 14 bases left in between. Germline values: CDR1 LNHNV, CDR2 YYDKDF (reference sequence). The CDR3 length is 15 residues. Concerning this clone itself: Its antigen is currently unknown.

Clones were sequenced by immunoSEQ multiplex PCR, and TCRdb holds only the in-frame ones, with some missing. This table has over 100,000 clones, 80% to 90% appearing once. This chain uses TRBV15 with TRBJ2-7; TRBD1 might be the D (5 bases). The sequence derives from a human donor with non-small cell lung cancer that progressed on radiotherapy plus ipilimumab. Source: peripheral blood, taken from a patient treated with radiotherapy plus ipilimumab. The CDR3 nucleotides are TGTGCCACCAGCAGGGCAGCCAGGGCCCCCTACGAGCAGTACTTC. Protein sequence: CATSRAARAPYEQYF.